One T cell receptor (beta chain) is described in this entry. This sample is drawn from a study of blood T cell repertoires in COVID-19. Looking at the study overall: Sources were T cells, B-cell-depleted T cells, or PBMCs; the material itself was cDNA or gDNA.

Some clones are missing from TCRdb's copy, which holds only in-frame ones; the method was immunoSEQ multiplex PCR. The data contain 95,000 to 150,000 clones, about 79% of them singletons. V was clipped by 6 bases and J by 1 base; unmatched bases: 4. The germline CDR1 and CDR2 sequences are MNHNY and SVGAGI (reference sequence). The CDR3 is 15 amino acids. The origin of this receptor is a woman in her seventies with acute or convalescent COVID-19. The chain is built from TRBV6-6 and TRBJ1-4; TRBD1 matches 8 bases. Sequencing used peripheral blood. The CDR3 bases are TGTGCCAGCAGACCCGGGACAGGAACTAATGAAAAACTGTTTTTT. It is translated as CASRPGTGTNEKLFF.